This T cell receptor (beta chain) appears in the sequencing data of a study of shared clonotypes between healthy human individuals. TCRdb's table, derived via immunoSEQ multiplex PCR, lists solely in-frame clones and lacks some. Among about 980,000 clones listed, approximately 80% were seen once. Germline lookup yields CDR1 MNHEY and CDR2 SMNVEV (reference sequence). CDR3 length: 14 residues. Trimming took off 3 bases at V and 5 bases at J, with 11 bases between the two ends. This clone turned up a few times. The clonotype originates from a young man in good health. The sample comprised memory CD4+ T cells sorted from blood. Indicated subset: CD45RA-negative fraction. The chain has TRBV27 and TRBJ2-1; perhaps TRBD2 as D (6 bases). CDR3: CASSLSGLNNEQFF. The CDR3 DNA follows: TGTGCCAGCAGTTTGTCGGGACTTAACAATGAGCAGTTCTTC.